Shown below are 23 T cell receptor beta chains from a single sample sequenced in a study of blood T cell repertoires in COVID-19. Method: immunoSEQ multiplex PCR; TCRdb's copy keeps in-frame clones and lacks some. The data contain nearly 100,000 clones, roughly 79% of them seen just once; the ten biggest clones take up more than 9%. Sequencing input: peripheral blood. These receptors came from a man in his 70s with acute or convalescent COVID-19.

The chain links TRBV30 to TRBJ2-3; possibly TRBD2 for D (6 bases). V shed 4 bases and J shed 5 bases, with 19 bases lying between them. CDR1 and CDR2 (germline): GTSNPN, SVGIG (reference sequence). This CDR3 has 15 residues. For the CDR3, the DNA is TGTGCCTGGACCGGGCGCAGGAGGGGACGAGATACGCAGTATTTT. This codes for CAWTGRRRGRDTQYF.

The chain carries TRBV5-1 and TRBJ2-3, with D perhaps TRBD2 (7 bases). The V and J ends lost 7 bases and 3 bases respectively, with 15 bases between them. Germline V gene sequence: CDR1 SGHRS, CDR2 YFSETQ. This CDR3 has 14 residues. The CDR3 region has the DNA TGCGCCAGCTCCCTTGGGGGGGCGACAGATACGCAGTATTTT. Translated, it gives CASSLGGATDTQYF.

The CDR3 loop reads CASSQDRRTNSPLHF. The CDR3 nucleotides are TGTGCCAGCAGCCAAGACCGACGGACAAATTCACCCCTCCACTTT. The rearrangement uses TRBV14 and TRBJ1-6, with D possibly being TRBD1 (5 bases). Trimming left V 0 bases short and J 7 bases short, with 10 bases between. Germline V gene sequence: CDR1 SGHDN, CDR2 FVKESK. The CDR3 consists of 15 residues.

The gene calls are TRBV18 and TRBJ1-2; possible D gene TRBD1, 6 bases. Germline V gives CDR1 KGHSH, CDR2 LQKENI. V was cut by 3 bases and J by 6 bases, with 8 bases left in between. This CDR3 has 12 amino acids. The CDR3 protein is CASSPKGDGYTF. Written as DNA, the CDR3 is TGTGCCAGCTCACCGAAGGGGGATGGCTACACCTTC.

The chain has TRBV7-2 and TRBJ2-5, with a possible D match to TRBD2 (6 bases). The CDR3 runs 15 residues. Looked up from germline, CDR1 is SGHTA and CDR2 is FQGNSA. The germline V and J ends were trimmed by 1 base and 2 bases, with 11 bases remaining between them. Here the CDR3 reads CASSLVGGSQETQYF. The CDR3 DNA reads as TGTGCCAGCAGCTTAGTGGGAGGATCTCAAGAGACCCAGTACTTC.

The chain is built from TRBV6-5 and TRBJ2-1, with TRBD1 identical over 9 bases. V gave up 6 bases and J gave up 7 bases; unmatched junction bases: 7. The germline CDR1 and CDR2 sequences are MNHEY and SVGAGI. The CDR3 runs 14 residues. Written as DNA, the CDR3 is TGTGCCAGCAGCGGGACAGGGTCGAGTAATGAGCAGTTCTTC. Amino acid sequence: CASSGTGSSNEQFF.

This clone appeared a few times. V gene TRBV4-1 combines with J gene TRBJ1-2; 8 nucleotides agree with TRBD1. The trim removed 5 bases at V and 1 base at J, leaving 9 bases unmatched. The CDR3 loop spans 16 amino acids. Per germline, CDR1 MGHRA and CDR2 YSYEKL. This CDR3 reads CASSERVGQGNYGYTF. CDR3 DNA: TGCGCCAGCAGCGAAAGAGTCGGACAGGGTAACTATGGCTACACCTTC.

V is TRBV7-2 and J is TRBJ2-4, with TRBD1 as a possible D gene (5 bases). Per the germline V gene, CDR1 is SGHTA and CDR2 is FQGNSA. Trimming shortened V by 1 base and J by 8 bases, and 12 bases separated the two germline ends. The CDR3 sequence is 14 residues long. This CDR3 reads CASSLVSGSDIQYF. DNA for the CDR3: TGTGCCAGCAGCTTAGTTTCAGGGTCAGACATTCAGTACTTC.

The CDR3 bases are TGTGCCATCAGTGAGTACAAACCAGGGGTCCTCAATTCACCCCTCCACTTT. Its translation: CAISEYKPGVLNSPLHF. The J gene is TRBJ1-6, the V gene TRBV10-3; TRBD1 is a possible D gene (6 bases). The CDR3 extends over 17 amino acids. Germline CDR1 is ENHRY and CDR2 is SYGVKD. Trimming took 1 base from V and 7 from J, leaving 17 bases between them.

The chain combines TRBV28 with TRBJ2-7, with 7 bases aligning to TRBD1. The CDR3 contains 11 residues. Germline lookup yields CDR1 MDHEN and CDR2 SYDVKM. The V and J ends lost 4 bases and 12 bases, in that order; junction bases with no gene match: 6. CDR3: CASSSDRAPYF. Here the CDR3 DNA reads TGTGCCAGCAGTTCAGACAGGGCTCCGTACTTC.

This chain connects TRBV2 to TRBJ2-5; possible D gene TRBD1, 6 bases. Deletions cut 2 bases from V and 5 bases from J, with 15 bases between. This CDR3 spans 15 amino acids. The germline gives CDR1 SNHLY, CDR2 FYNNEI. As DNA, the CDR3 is TGTGCCAGCAGTGAAAGAAAGACAGGCGCCGAGACCCAGTACTTC. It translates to CASSERKTGAETQYF.

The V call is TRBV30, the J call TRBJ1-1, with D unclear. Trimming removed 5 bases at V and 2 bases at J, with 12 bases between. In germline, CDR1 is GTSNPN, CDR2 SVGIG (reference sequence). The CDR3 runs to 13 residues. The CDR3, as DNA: TGTGCCTGGGACCGGGATCCAAACACTGAAGCTTTCTTT. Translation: CAWDRDPNTEAFF.

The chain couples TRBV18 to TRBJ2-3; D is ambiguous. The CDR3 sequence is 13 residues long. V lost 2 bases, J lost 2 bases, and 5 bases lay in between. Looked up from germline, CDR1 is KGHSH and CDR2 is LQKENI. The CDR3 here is CASSPTATDTQYF. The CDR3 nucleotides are TGTGCCAGCTCACCAACAGCCACAGATACGCAGTATTTT.

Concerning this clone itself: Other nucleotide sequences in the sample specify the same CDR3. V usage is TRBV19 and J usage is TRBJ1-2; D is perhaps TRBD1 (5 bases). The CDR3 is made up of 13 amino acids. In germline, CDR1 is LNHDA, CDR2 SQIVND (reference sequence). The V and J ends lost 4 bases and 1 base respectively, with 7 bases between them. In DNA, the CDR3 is TGTGCCAGTAGTACAGGGTTTAACTATGGCTACACCTTC. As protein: CASSTGFNYGYTF.

CDR3 region: CASRGLPGQRAYEQYF. CDR3 coding DNA: TGTGCCAGCAGGGGCCTTCCGGGACAAAGGGCCTACGAGCAGTACTTC. V and J are TRBV27 and TRBJ2-7; D is possibly TRBD1 (6 bases). Germline assignment: CDR1 MNHEY and CDR2 SMNVEV (reference sequence). The CDR3 loop spans 16 amino acids. V lost 6 bases and J lost 2, with 20 bases in between.

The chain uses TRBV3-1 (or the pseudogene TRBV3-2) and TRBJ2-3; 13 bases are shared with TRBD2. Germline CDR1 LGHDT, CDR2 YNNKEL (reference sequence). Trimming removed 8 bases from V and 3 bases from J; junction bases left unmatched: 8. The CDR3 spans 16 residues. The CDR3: CASAPGLAGPTDTQYF. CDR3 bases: TGTGCCAGCGCACCGGGACTAGCGGGGCCTACAGATACGCAGTATTTT.

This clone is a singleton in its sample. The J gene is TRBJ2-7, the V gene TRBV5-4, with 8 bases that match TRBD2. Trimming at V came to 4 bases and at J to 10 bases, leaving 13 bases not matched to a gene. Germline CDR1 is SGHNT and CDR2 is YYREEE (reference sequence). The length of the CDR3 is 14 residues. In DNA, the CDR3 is TGTGCCAGCAGCCCCCTTCTAGAGCGGGGGTCCCAGTACTTC. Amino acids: CASSPLLERGSQYF.

The CDR3 sequence: CASSEQDSGASNQPQHF. CDR3 DNA: TGTGCCAGCAGTGAACAAGACAGTGGGGCTAGCAATCAGCCCCAGCATTTT. The rearrangement links TRBV25-1 to TRBJ1-5; D perhaps matches TRBD1 (5 bases). The CDR3 is 17 residues long. The V and J ends lost 2 bases and 0 bases respectively, with 14 bases between them. Germline V CDR1 and CDR2: MGHDK, SYGVNS.

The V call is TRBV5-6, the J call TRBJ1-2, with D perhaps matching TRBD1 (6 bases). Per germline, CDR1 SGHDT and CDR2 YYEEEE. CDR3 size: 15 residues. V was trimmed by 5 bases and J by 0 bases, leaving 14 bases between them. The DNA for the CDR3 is TGTGCCAGCAGGAACCTGGACAGCCCTAACTATGGCTACACCTTC. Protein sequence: CASRNLDSPNYGYTF.

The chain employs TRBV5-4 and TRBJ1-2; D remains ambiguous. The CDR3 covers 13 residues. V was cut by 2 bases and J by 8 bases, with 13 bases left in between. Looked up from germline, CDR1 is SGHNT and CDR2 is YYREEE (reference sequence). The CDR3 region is CASSFGRSGGYTF. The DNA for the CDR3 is TGTGCCAGCAGCTTTGGTAGGAGTGGAGGCTACACCTTC.

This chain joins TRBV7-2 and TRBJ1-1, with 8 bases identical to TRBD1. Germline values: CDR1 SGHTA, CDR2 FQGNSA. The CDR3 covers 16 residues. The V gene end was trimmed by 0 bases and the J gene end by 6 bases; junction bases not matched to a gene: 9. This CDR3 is CASSLASDRGGAEAFF. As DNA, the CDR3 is TGTGCCAGCAGCTTAGCCTCTGACAGGGGAGGAGCTGAAGCTTTCTTT. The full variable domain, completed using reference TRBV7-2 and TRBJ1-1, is GAGVSQSPSNKVTEKGKDVELRCDPISGHTALYWYRQSLGQGLEFLIYFQGNSAPDKSGLPSDRFSAERTGGSVSTLTIQRTQQEDSAVYLCASSLASDRGGAEAFFGQGTRLTVV.

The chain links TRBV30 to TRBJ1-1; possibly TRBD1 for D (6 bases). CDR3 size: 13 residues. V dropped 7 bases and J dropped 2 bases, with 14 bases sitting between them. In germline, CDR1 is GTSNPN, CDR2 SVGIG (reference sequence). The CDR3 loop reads CASMRGTNTEAFF. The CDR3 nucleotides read TGTGCCTCGATGCGGGGGACAAACACTGAAGCTTTCTTT.

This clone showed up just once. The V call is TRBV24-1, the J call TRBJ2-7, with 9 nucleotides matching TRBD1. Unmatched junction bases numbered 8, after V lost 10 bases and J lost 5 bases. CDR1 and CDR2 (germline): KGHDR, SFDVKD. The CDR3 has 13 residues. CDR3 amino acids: CATAGTGFDEQYF. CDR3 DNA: TGTGCCACTGCCGGGACAGGGTTCGACGAGCAGTACTTC.